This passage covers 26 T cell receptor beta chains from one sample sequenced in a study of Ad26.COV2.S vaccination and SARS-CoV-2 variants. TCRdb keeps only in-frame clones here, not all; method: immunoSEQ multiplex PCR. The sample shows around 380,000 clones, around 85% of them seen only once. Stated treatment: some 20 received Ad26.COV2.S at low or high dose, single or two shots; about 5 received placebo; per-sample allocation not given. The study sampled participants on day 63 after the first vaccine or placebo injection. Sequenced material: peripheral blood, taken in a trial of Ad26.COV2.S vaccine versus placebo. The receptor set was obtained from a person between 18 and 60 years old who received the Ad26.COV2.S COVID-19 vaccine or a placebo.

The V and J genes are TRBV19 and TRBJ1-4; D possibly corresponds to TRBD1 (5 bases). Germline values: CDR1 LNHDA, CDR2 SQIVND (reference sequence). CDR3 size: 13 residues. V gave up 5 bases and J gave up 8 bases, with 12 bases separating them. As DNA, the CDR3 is TGTGCCAGTAGTCGTGGGGGATACGAAAAACTGTTTTTT. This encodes CASSRGGYEKLFF.

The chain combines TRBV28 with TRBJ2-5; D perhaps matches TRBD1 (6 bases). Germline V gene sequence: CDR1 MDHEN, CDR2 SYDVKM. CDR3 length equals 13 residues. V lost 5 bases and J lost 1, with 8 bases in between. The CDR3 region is CASSPDSQETQYF. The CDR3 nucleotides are TGTGCCAGCAGTCCGGACAGCCAAGAGACCCAGTACTTC.

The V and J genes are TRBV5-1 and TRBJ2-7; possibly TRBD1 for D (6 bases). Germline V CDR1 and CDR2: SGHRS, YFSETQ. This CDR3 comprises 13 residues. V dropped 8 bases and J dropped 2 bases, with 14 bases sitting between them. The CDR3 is CASRRDKPYEQYF. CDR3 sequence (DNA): TGCGCCAGTAGACGGGACAAACCCTACGAGCAGTACTTC.

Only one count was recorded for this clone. The CDR3 is CASSLASQDRSYF. CDR3 nucleotides: TGTGCCAGCAGCTTAGCGTCCCAGGACCGTTCGTATTTT. The chain employs TRBV7-2 and TRBJ2-3; unclear D gene. The CDR3 consists of 13 residues. V dropped 0 bases and J dropped 14 bases, with 15 bases sitting between them. Germline CDR1 reads SGHTA; CDR2 reads FQGNSA.

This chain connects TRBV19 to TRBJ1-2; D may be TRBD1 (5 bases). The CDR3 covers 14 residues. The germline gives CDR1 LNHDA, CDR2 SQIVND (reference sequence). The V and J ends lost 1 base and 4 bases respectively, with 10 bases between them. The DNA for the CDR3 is TGTGCCAGTAGTATAGGACAGAATGTCTATGGCTACACCTTC. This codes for CASSIGQNVYGYTF.

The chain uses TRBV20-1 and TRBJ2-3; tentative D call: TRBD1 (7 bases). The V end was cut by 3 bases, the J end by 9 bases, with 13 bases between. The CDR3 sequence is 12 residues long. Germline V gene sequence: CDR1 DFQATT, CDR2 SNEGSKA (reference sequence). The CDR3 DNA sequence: TGCAGTGCTAGTCCCGGAGGGGGCACGCAGTATTTT. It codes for CSASPGGGTQYF.

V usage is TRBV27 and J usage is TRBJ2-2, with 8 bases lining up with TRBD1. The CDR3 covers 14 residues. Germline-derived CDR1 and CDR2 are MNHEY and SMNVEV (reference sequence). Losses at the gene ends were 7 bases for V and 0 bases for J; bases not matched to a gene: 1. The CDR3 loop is CASKQGANTGELFF. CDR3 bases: TGTGCCAGCAAACAGGGGGCGAACACCGGGGAGCTGTTTTTT.

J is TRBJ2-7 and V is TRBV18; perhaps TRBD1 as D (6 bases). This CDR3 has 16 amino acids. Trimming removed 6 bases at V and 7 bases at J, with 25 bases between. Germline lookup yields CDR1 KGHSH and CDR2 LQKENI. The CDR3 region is CASSPGRGHGVGEQYF. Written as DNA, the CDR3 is TGTGCCAGCTCGCCCGGCCGGGGACACGGGGTCGGGGAGCAGTACTTC.

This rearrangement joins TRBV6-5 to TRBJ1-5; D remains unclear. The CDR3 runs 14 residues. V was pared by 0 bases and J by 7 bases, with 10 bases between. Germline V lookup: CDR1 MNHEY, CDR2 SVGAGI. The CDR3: CASSYSGTVQPQHF. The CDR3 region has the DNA TGTGCCAGCAGTTACTCGGGAACGGTCCAGCCCCAGCATTTT.

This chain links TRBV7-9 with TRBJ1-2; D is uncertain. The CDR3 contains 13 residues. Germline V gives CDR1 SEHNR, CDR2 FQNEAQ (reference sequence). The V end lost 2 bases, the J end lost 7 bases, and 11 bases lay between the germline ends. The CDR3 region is CASSLNNYIGYTF. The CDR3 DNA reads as TGTGCCAGCAGCTTAAACAATTACATTGGCTACACCTTC.

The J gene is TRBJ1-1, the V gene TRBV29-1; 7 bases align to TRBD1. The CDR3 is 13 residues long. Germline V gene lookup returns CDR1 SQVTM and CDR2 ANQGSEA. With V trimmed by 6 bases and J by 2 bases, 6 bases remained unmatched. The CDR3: CSVSQGTNTEAFF. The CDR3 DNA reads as TGCAGCGTCTCACAGGGGACCAACACTGAAGCTTTCTTT.

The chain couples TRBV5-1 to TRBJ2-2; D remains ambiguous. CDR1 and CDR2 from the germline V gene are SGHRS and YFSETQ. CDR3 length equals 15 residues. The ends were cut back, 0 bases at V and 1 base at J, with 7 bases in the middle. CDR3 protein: CASSLVTLNTGELFF. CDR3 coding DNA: TGCGCCAGCAGCTTGGTGACACTGAACACCGGGGAGCTGTTTTTT.

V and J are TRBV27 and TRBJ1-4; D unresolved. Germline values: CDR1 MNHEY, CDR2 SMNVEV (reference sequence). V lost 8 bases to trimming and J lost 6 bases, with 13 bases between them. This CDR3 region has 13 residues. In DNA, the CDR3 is TGTGCCAGCTCGACCCTCCGGCATGAAAAACTGTTTTTT. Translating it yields CASSTLRHEKLFF.

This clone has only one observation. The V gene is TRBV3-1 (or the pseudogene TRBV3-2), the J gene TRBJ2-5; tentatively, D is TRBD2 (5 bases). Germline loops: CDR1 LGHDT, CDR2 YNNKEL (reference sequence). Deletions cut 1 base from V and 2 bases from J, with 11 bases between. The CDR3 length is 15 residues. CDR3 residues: CASSQGLAGQETQYF. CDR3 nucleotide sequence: TGTGCCAGCAGCCAAGGGCTGGCGGGTCAAGAGACCCAGTACTTC.

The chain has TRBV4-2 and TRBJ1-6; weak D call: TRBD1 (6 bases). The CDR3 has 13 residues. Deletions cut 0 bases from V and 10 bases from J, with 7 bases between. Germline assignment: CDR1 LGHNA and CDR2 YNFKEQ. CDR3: CASSQDGGSPLHF. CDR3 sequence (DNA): TGTGCCAGCAGCCAAGATGGGGGCTCACCCCTCCACTTT.

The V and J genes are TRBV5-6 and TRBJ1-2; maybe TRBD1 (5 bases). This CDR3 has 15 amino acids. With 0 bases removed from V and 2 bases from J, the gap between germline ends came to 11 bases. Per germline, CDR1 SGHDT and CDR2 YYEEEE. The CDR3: CASSLVGLFNYGYTF. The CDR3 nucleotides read TGTGCCAGCAGCTTGGTGGGGCTCTTCAACTATGGCTACACCTTC.

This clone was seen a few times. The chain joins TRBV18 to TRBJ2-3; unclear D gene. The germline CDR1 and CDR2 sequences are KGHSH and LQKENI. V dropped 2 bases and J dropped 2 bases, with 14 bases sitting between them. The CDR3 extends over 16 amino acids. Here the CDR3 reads CASSPRSLNNTDTQYF. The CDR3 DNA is TGTGCCAGCTCACCAAGATCCCTTAACAACACAGATACGCAGTATTTT.

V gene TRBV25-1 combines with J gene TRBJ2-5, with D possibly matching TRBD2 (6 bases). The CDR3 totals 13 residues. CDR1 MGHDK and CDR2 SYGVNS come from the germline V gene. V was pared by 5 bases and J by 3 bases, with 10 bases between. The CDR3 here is CASSPGGKETQYF. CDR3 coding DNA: TGTGCCAGCAGTCCCGGAGGGAAAGAGACCCAGTACTTC.

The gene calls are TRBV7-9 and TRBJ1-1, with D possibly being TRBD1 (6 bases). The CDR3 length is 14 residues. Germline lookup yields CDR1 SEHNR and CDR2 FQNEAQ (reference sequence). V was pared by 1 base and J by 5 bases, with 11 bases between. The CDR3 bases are TGTGCCAGCAGCTTAGTTCAGGGGTGGACTGAAGCTTTCTTT. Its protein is CASSLVQGWTEAFF.

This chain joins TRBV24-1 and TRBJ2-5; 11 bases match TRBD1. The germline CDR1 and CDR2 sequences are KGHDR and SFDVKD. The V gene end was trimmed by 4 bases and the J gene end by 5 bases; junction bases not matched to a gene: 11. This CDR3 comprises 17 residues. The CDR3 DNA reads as TGTGCCACCAGTGACCCTCAACCGGGACAGGGGGGCGAGACCCAGTACTTC. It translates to CATSDPQPGQGGETQYF.

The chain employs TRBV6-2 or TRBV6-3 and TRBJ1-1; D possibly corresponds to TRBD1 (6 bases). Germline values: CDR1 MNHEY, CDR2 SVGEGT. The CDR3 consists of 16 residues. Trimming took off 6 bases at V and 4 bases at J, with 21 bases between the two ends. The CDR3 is CASSLDRIQGITEAFF. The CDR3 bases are TGTGCCAGCAGCCTAGACAGGATCCAAGGGATCACTGAAGCTTTCTTT.

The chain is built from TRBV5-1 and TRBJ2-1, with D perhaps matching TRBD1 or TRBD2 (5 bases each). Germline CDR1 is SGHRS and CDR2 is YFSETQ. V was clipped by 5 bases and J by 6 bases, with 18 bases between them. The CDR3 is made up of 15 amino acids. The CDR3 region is CASSKGSNWSNEQFF. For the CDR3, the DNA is TGCGCCAGCAGTAAGGGGAGTAATTGGTCCAATGAGCAGTTCTTC.

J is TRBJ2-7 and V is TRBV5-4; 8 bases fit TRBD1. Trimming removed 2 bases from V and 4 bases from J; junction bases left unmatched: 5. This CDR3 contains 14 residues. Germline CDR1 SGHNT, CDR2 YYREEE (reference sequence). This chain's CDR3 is CASSFAGGPYEQYF. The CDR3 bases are TGTGCCAGCAGCTTTGCAGGGGGCCCGTACGAGCAGTACTTC.

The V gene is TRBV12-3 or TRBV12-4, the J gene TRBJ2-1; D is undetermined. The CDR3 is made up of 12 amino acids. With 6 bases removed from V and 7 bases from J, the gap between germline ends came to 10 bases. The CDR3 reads CASRPARNEQFF. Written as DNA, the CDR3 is TGTGCCAGCAGACCCGCCCGGAATGAGCAGTTCTTC.

CDR3 residues: CASMGTSGGPYNEQFF. The CDR3 nucleotides read TGTGCCAGCATGGGGACTAGCGGGGGACCCTACAATGAGCAGTTCTTC. This chain joins TRBV2 and TRBJ2-1; 14 bases match TRBD2. CDR3 length equals 16 residues. Germline V gene lookup returns CDR1 SNHLY and CDR2 FYNNEI. The V gene end was trimmed by 7 bases and the J gene end by 2 bases; junction bases not matched to a gene: 4. The complete variable domain, with remaining parts taken from reference TRBV2 and TRBJ2-1, reads EPEVTQTPSHQVTQMGQEVILRCVPISNHLYFYWYRQILGQKVEFLVSFYNNEISEKSEIFDDQFSVERPDGSNFTLKIRSTKLEDSAMYFCASMGTSGGPYNEQFFGPGTRLTVL.

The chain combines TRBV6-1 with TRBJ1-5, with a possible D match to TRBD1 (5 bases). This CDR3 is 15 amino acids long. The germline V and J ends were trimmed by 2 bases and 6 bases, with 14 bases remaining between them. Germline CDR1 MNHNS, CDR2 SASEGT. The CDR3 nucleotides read TGTGCCAGCAGTGAACTTAGTAACGGGGCTCAGCCCCAGCATTTT. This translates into CASSELSNGAQPQHF.